This T cell receptor beta chain derives from a study of blood T cell repertoires in COVID-19. Study context: Acute-phase and convalescent COVID-19 samples originated in the United States, Italy and Spain. T cells, B-cell-depleted T cells, or PBMCs provided the cDNA or gDNA that served as material.

The CDR3 runs to 14 residues. V gave up 4 bases and J gave up 11 bases, with 15 bases separating them. Germline CDR1 and CDR2: SGHTA and FQGNSA. Authors' data handling: Reference gene primer amplification yielded estimated nucleated cell counts. Profiling relied on immunoSEQ multiplex PCR, and the TCRdb table lists in-frame clones only, not all of them. That table furnishes V, J and clone size, whereas the DNA furnished D and trimming. The sample includes about 58,000 clones, over 70% of them seen just once. Material for sequencing was peripheral blood. The chain employs TRBV7-2 and TRBJ1-6; D not certain. The sequence was collected from a human donor in a cohort sampled during active COVID-19. The chain's CDR3 is CASSSPGRLPPLHF. The CDR3, as DNA: TGTGCCAGCAGCTCACCGGGTCGACTCCCACCCCTCCACTTT.